The TCR beta chain described here comes from a study of T cell repertoires in cytomegalovirus infection. Overall study context: Public TCR beta signatures provided an indication of both CMV infection and a matching HLA type.

Many counts were recorded for this clonotype. Its antigen remains unknown. TCRdb re-called the reads through MiXCR, storing one row per CDR3 protein. The table records around 250,000 distinct CDR3 sequences, over 15% of them present only once. CDR3 length equals 18 residues. J lost 0 bases, V lost 1 base, and 9 bases had no gene match. Germline CDR1 reads SGHVS; CDR2 reads FQNEAQ. Overall study results and limits: CMV carriers with the relevant HLA were identified by cumulative public TCR beta family frequency. CMV-specific TCR beta clonotypes restricted by HLA-C were the ones dominating the ex vivo response.

The sequence was obtained from a human donor in good health (CMV status not recorded). Some clones in this sample may be carry-over from other donors' samples. Sequenced input: CD8+ T cells from PBMCs. The chain recombines TRBV7-8 with TRBJ1-5; 7 bases align to TRBD1. CDR3 coding DNA: TGTGCCAGCAGCTTAGTTGGAACAGGGGAATATAGCAATCAGCCCCAGCATTTT. As protein: CASSLVGTGEYSNQPQHF.